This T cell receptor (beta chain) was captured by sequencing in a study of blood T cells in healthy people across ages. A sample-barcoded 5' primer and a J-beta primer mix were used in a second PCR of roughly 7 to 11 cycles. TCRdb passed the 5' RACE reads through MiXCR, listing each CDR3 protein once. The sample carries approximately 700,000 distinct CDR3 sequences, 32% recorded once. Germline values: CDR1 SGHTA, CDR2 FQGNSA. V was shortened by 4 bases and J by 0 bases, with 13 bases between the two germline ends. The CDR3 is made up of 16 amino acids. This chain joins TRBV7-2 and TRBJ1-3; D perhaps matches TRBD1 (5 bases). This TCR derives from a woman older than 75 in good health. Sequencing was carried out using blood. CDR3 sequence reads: CASSWDSTASGNTIYF. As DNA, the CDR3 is TGTGCCAGCAGCTGGGACTCGACAGCCTCTGGAAACACCATATATTTT.